Sequencing of this T cell receptor beta chain was carried out in a study of CD8+ T cells in alopecia areata. Isolated RNA was reverse transcribed into cDNA used as the sequencing template. Data came from immunoSEQ multiplex PCR; TCRdb stores just in-frame clones and leaves some out. In the table there are about 180,000 clones, about 63% of which are singletons. Germline V gives CDR1 LGHNA, CDR2 YSLEER. The V end lost 0 bases, the J end lost 1 base, and 7 bases lay between the germline ends. The CDR3 runs 16 residues. This sample comprised CD4+ T cells sorted from blood, obtained at week 0. The source of this sequence is a human donor with alopecia areata. This chain joins TRBV4-3 and TRBJ2-6; D ambiguous. The CDR3 protein is CASSQDSISGANVLTF. The CDR3 nucleotides are TGCGCCAGCAGCCAAGATTCTATATCTGGGGCCAACGTCCTGACTTTC.